The subject of this entry is one T cell receptor (beta chain). Germline values: CDR1 SEHNR, CDR2 FQNEAQ (reference sequence). The trim removed 4 bases at V and 5 bases at J, leaving 6 bases unmatched. The CDR3 runs 15 residues. This sample was included in a study of CD8+ T cells in alopecia areata. Sequencing relied on a cDNA template that was reverse transcribed from extracted RNA. TCRdb's copy holds only in-frame clones and misses some; the assay was immunoSEQ multiplex PCR. The repertoire holds about 160,000 clones, with 75% to 90% as singletons. The V and J genes are TRBV7-9 and TRBJ2-5; 11 positions match TRBD2. The TCR sequence derives from a human donor with alopecia areata. This specimen was CD8+ T cells sorted from blood, taken at week 0. The CDR3, as DNA: TGTGCCAGCAGCTCACCGACTAGCGGGGAGGAGACCCAGTACTTC. Its protein product is CASSSPTSGEETQYF.